A single sample is the source of the 11 T cell receptor beta chains below, sequenced in a study of monozygotic twins with inflammatory bowel disease. From the 5' RACE reads, TCRdb lists one entry per CDR3 protein and no DNA. Here the sample table reports some 330,000 distinct CDR3 sequences. Sequenced input: blood. These receptors originate from a human donor with ulcerative colitis or Crohn's disease, or a healthy co-twin of an affected twin (not recorded which).

This chain links TRBV11-1 with TRBJ2-3; TCRdb picks TRBD1, but there is no DNA to check that call. The CDR3 has 18 amino acids. Germline V gene lookup returns CDR1 SGHAT and CDR2 FQDESV (reference sequence). CDR3 region: CASSLWGSDKKSTDTQYF.

The chain uses TRBV20-1 and TRBJ2-3. The CDR3 spans 16 residues. The germline gives CDR1 DFQATT, CDR2 SNEGSKA (reference sequence). The CDR3 sequence: CSATSKSDFFTDTQYF.

The gene calls are TRBV4-3 and TRBJ2-7. Germline CDR1 is LGHNA and CDR2 is YSLEER. CDR3 length equals 14 residues. CDR3 in amino acids: CASSQERLRYEQYF.

This chain connects TRBV7-7 to TRBJ2-3; TCRdb designates TRBD2, a call that cannot be tested without DNA. This CDR3 has 15 residues. Germline-derived CDR1 and CDR2 are SSHAT and FNYEAQ (reference sequence). The CDR3 sequence: CASSPYPREADTQYF.

The J gene is TRBJ2-7, the V gene TRBV7-2; TCRdb's D gene call, TRBD1, goes unchecked for lack of DNA. This CDR3 is 15 amino acids long. Germline V gives CDR1 SGHTA, CDR2 FQGNSA. CDR3 sequence reads: CASSRTGGAEYEQYF.

The gene calls are TRBV4-3 and TRBJ1-6. The CDR3 spans 17 residues. The germline V gene encodes CDR1 LGHNA and CDR2 YSLEER. CDR3: CASSQRPFGDDNSPLHF.

This rearrangement joins TRBV7-2 to TRBJ2-5; the TRBD2 assignment by TCRdb is unverifiable without DNA. Germline V gene data show CDR1 as SGHTA and CDR2 as FQGNSA. The CDR3 consists of 15 residues. The CDR3 protein is CASTGLAGLQETQYF.

V usage is TRBV7-2 and J usage is TRBJ2-3; TCRdb's D gene call, TRBD2, goes unchecked for lack of DNA. Germline assignment: CDR1 SGHTA and CDR2 FQGNSA. The CDR3 contains 16 residues. This CDR3 reads CASSLRWGGSGDTQYF.

V is TRBV20-1 and J is TRBJ1-3; no DNA is available, so the TRBD1 call from TCRdb remains unchecked. The CDR3 has 14 residues. Looked up from germline, CDR1 is DFQATT and CDR2 is SNEGSKA (reference sequence). CDR3: CSASRDGAGNTIYF.

The V call is TRBV27, the J call TRBJ1-5; no DNA is available, so the TRBD1 call from TCRdb remains unchecked. Germline values: CDR1 MNHEY, CDR2 SMNVEV (reference sequence). This CDR3 has 14 amino acids. The CDR3 here is CASSMQGGSQPQHF.

This chain connects TRBV15 to TRBJ1-1; checking the TCRdb D call of TRBD1 is not possible without DNA. Germline assignment: CDR1 LNHNV and CDR2 YYDKDF (reference sequence). The length of the CDR3 is 14 residues. The CDR3 loop is CATSRDQQGLVAFF.